These 19 T cell receptor beta chains were all obtained from the same sample, sequenced in a study of blood T cell repertoires in COVID-19. Clones were read by immunoSEQ multiplex PCR, and TCRdb kept only the in-frame ones, dropping some. The sample holds about 310,000 clones, 90% seen once. Sequencing used PBMCs or T cells enriched from blood (not recorded which). Every receptor here comes from a woman younger than 35 with acute COVID-19.

The chain employs TRBV5-4 and TRBJ1-1; 7 bases line up with TRBD1. Per the germline V gene, CDR1 is SGHNT and CDR2 is YYREEE (reference sequence). J gave up 6 bases and V 3 bases, and 11 bases lay outside the gene matches. The CDR3 sequence is 15 residues long. The CDR3 bases are TGTGCCAGCAGCTGGACTACAGGGGCTACCTCTGAAGCTTTCTTT. Protein sequence: CASSWTTGATSEAFF.

CDR3 nucleotide sequence: TGTGCCAGCAGTTACTCAAGCGGGGCCGAAGATACGCAGTATTTT. Protein sequence: CASSYSSGAEDTQYF. The rearrangement joins TRBV6-6 to TRBJ2-3, with 7 bases lining up with TRBD2. V was pared by 0 bases and J by 5 bases, with 5 bases of the junction left unmatched. This CDR3 region has 15 residues. Germline assignment: CDR1 MNHNY and CDR2 SVGAGI (reference sequence).

The J gene is TRBJ2-3, the V gene TRBV9; tentative D call: TRBD1 (7 bases). The length of the CDR3 is 15 residues. Trimming took off 6 bases at V and 1 base at J, with 15 bases between the two ends. Germline-derived CDR1 and CDR2 are SGDLS and YYNGEE. The CDR3 DNA reads TGTGCCAGCACCTCGGAGGGGGCCGGCACAGATACGCAGTATTTT. Amino acid sequence: CASTSEGAGTDTQYF.

The chain uses TRBV11-2 and TRBJ1-2, with no clear D. The CDR3 spans 12 residues. V was shortened by 5 bases and J by 2 bases, with 6 bases between the two germline ends. CDR1 SGHAT and CDR2 FQNNGV come from the germline V gene. The CDR3 DNA sequence: TGTGCCAGCAGCCCCCAGAACTATGGCTACACCTTC. Translating gives CASSPQNYGYTF.

The gene calls are TRBV27 and TRBJ1-6; D may be TRBD1 (6 bases). V lost 3 bases and J lost 0, with 12 bases in between. CDR3 size: 17 residues. CDR1 and CDR2 from the germline V gene are MNHEY and SMNVEV (reference sequence). This CDR3 reads CASSFARGGSYNSPLHF. DNA of the CDR3: TGTGCCAGCAGTTTTGCCAGGGGCGGCTCCTATAATTCACCCCTCCACTTT.

This rearrangement joins TRBV7-3 to TRBJ2-1; TRBD2 matches at 10 bases. The CDR3 spans 15 residues. With 5 bases clipped from V and 5 bases from J, the junction kept 6 bases outside the gene matches. Germline CDR1 SGHTA, CDR2 FQGTGA. CDR3 sequence: CASSLGLAENNEQFF. The CDR3 DNA is TGTGCCAGCAGCCTCGGACTAGCGGAAAACAATGAGCAGTTCTTC. Drawing the rest from reference TRBV7-3 and TRBJ2-1, the complete variable domain is GAGVSQTPSNKVTEKGKYVELRCDPISGHTALYWYRQSLGQGPEFLIYFQGTGAADDSGLPNDRFFAVRPEGSVSTLKIQRTERGDSAVYLCASSLGLAENNEQFFGPGTRLTVL.

Only a few counts were recorded for this clone. The chain couples TRBV29-1 to TRBJ2-1; 11 positions agree with TRBD2. This CDR3 contains 14 residues. Trimming at V came to 1 base and at J to 6 bases, leaving 2 bases not matched to a gene. The V gene's germline CDR1 is SQVTM and CDR2 ANQGSEA. The CDR3 reads CSVEGLAGINEQFF. The CDR3 region has the DNA TGCAGCGTTGAAGGACTAGCGGGAATCAATGAGCAGTTCTTC.

This sequence joins TRBV7-9 and TRBJ1-2; 7 bases fit TRBD1. CDR1 SEHNR and CDR2 FQNEAQ come from the germline V gene (reference sequence). This CDR3 contains 15 residues. V trimming: 0 bases; J trimming: 5 bases; junction bases outside the gene matches: 6. CDR3 sequence: CASSLAVGQLYGYTF. In DNA, the CDR3 is TGTGCCAGCAGCTTAGCGGTGGGACAGCTATATGGCTACACCTTC. The full variable domain, with the rest looked up from reference TRBV7-9 and TRBJ1-2, is DTGVSQNPRHKITKRGQNVTFRCDPISEHNRLYWYRQTLGQGPEFLTYFQNEAQLEKSRLLSDRFSAERPKGSFSTLEIQRTEQGDSAMYLCASSLAVGQLYGYTFGSGTRLTVV.

The rearrangement joins TRBV28 to TRBJ1-2, with D uncertain. Germline V gene data show CDR1 as MDHEN and CDR2 as SYDVKM. CDR3 length: 13 residues. V lost 2 bases, J lost 9 bases, and 13 bases lay in between. CDR3 nucleotide sequence: TGTGCCAGCAGTTTAGGCGGGATGAAGAGCTACACCTTC. Protein: CASSLGGMKSYTF.

In its sample, this clone was seen once. The rearrangement joins TRBV9 to TRBJ2-7, with D possibly TRBD2 on 6 matching bases. V lost 2 bases, J lost 6 bases, and 15 bases lay in between. This CDR3 has 14 amino acids. The germline gives CDR1 SGDLS, CDR2 YYNGEE. CDR3 loop: CASSVRVGGGEQYF. The CDR3 DNA reads TGTGCCAGCAGCGTTCGGGTCGGGGGTGGCGAGCAGTACTTC.

The rearrangement uses TRBV24-1 and TRBJ1-4, with D perhaps TRBD1 (6 bases). Per the germline V gene, CDR1 is KGHDR and CDR2 is SFDVKD. This CDR3 is 15 amino acids long. Trimming stripped 2 bases from V and 8 bases from J, with 14 bases between. This CDR3 reads CATSDSAGEGEKLFF. The CDR3 nucleotides read TGTGCCACCAGTGATTCCGCAGGGGAGGGGGAAAAACTGTTTTTT.

The rearrangement joins TRBV7-9 to TRBJ2-3; 12 bases fit TRBD2. The CDR3 contains 17 residues. Germline CDR1 is SEHNR and CDR2 is FQNEAQ (reference sequence). V gave up 5 bases and J gave up 2 bases; unmatched junction bases: 8. The CDR3 sequence: CASSLRGLAGYTDTQYF. The CDR3 DNA reads as TGTGCCAGCAGCCTCAGAGGACTAGCGGGGTACACAGATACGCAGTATTTT.

V and J are TRBV7-2 and TRBJ1-5; D might be TRBD1 (5 bases). Germline CDR1 is SGHTA and CDR2 is FQGNSA. The CDR3 has 15 amino acids. V lost 1 base, J lost 3 bases, and 10 bases lay in between. CDR3 sequence: CASSLGSGNNQPQHF. The CDR3 nucleotides are TGTGCCAGCAGCTTAGGTTCAGGGAACAATCAGCCCCAGCATTTT.

The chain uses TRBV2 and TRBJ2-7; no definite D call. CDR3 length equals 15 residues. V was pared by 7 bases and J by 2 bases, with 18 bases between. Germline V gene data show CDR1 as SNHLY and CDR2 as FYNNEI. The CDR3 DNA sequence: TGTGCCAGCAATCCGGGTCCCCAATTTACCTACGAGCAGTACTTC. It yields the protein CASNPGPQFTYEQYF.

The chain uses TRBV30 and TRBJ2-5, with TRBD2 matching over 10 bases. The CDR3 runs to 14 residues. The V gene end was trimmed by 0 bases and the J gene end by 5 bases; junction bases not matched to a gene: 3. CDR1 and CDR2 from the germline V gene are GTSNPN and SVGIG (reference sequence). In DNA, the CDR3 is TGTGCCTGGAGTGTAGGGACTAGCGAGGAGACCCAGTACTTC. Translated, it gives CAWSVGTSEETQYF.

The chain couples TRBV15 to TRBJ1-2, with D perhaps TRBD1 (6 bases). The CDR3 spans 15 residues. Germline CDR1 LNHNV, CDR2 YYDKDF (reference sequence). V was pared by 0 bases and J by 5 bases, with 13 bases between. CDR3 in DNA: TGTGCCACCAGCAGAGATGGCAGGGGAGATTATGGCTACACCTTC. Translating gives CATSRDGRGDYGYTF.

The V gene is TRBV3-1 (or the pseudogene TRBV3-2), the J gene TRBJ2-1; 7 bases line up with TRBD2. Germline CDR1 LGHDT, CDR2 YNNKEL (reference sequence). The CDR3 contains 19 residues. The ends lost 4 bases at V and 0 bases at J; junction bases unmatched: 15. The CDR3 bases are TGTGCCAGCAGCCCGACCCCCAGCAAGGAGCGGGGCTCCTACAATGAGCAGTTCTTC. Its translation: CASSPTPSKERGSYNEQFF.

The chain links TRBV7-2 to TRBJ2-7, with D uncertain. The germline V gene encodes CDR1 SGHTA and CDR2 FQGNSA. The CDR3 is 13 residues long. Trimming pared 5 bases from V and 6 bases from J, leaving 14 bases between. CDR3 sequence (DNA): TGTGCCAGCAGCGGGCGCCCCGCACGCGAGCAGTACTTC. This translates into CASSGRPAREQYF.

The chain is built from TRBV12-3 or TRBV12-4 and TRBJ2-1; D is unclear. The CDR3 has 13 residues. The germline V and J ends were trimmed by 5 bases and 2 bases, with 7 bases remaining between them. Here the CDR3 DNA reads TGTGCCAGCAGTCCGACAACCTACAATGAGCAGTTCTTC. This sequence encodes CASSPTTYNEQFF.